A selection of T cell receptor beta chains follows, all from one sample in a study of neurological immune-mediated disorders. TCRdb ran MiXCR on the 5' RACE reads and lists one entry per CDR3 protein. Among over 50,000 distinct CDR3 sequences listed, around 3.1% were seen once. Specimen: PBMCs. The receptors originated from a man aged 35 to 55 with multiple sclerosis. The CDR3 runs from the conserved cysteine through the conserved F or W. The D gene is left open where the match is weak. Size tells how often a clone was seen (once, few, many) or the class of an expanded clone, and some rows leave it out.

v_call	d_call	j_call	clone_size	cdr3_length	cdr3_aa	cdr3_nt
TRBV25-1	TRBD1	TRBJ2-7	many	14	CASSHGQGPNQQYF	TGTGCCAGCAGTCACGGACAGGGACCTAATCAGCAGTACTTC
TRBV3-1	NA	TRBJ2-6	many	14	CASSPTSGANVLTF	TGTGCCAGCAGCCCAACCTCTGGGGCCAACGTCCTGACTTTC
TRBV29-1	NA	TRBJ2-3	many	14	CSVAAGALTDTQYF	TGCAGCGTTGCGGCGGGGGCGCTCACAGATACGCAGTATTTT
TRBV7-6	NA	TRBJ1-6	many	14	CASSKQEGSSPLHF	TGTGCCAGCAGCAAACAGGAGGGGAGTTCACCCCTCCACTTT
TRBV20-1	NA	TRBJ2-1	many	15	CSANPSVSSYNEQFF	TGCAGTGCTAACCCCTCGGTGAGCTCCTACAATGAGCAGTTCTTC
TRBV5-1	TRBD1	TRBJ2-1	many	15	CASSVDRVGSNEQFF	TGCGCCAGCAGCGTGGACAGGGTAGGCAGCAATGAGCAGTTCTTC
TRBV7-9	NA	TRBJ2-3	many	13	CATPLGITDTQYF	TGTGCCACCCCTCTGGGGATCACAGATACGCAGTATTTT
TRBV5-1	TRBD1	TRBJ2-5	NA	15	CASSPRDRSAKTQYF	TGCGCCAGCAGCCCTCGGGACAGGTCGGCGAAGACCCAGTACTTC
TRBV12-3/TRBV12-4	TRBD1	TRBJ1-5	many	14	CASSPGQGNQPQHF	TGTGCCAGCAGTCCGGGACAGGGAAATCAGCCCCAGCATTTT
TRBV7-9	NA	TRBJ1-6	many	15	CASSPSEGPARPLNF	TGTGCCAGCAGCCCATCCGAGGGCCCCGCGCGGCCCCTCAACTTT
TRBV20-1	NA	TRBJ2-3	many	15	CSALWRGRSGDTQYF	TGCAGTGCTCTTTGGAGGGGGCGCTCCGGAGATACGCAGTATTTT
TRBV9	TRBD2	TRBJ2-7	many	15	CASSRGAGGFYEQYF	TGTGCCAGCAGCAGAGGCGCGGGGGGGTTCTACGAGCAGTACTTC
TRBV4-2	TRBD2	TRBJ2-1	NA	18	CASSQDSTSGGHYNEQFF	TGTGCCAGCAGCCAAGATTCGACTAGCGGGGGGCACTACAATGAGCAGTTCTTC
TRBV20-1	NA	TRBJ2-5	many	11	CSPGNQETQYF	TGCAGCCCGGGGAACCAAGAGACCCAGTACTTC